This T cell receptor (beta chain) appears in the sequencing data of a study of shared clonotypes between healthy human individuals. Background on the study: The study used three CD4 naive, three CD4 memory, two CD8 naive and one CD8 memory plate per donor.

The CDR3 has 15 residues. Between the trimmed V and J ends, which lost 7 bases and 5 bases, there was a span of 20 bases. Germline loops: CDR1 SGHAT, CDR2 FQNNGV. Using immunoSEQ multiplex PCR, the repertoire was profiled, and TCRdb retains in-frame clones only, with some absent. The sample contains 600,000 to 750,000 clones, around 70% of which appear only once. General study findings and limits: Naive CD4 clonotypes overlapped across a few donors at about 5%. Clonotype sharing among donors, it was expected, would be affected by sequencing depth. With few donors, the genetic and exposure-history diversity represented was limited.

Comment on this clone: Its antigen is as yet unknown.

The chain combines TRBV11-2 with TRBJ1-1, with a tentative D call TRBD1 (5 bases). The receptor's source is a woman in her twenties or thirties in good health. Sequences were obtained from memory CD4+ T cells sorted from blood. Stated subset: CD45RA-negative fraction. CDR3 residues: CASMRDRGRKTEAFF. CDR3 sequence (DNA): TGTGCCAGCATGCGGGACCGGGGCCGGAAGACTGAAGCTTTCTTT.